Listed below are T cell receptor beta chains from one sample, sequenced in a study of control samples from healthy donors and cancer patients. Produced via immunoSEQ multiplex PCR; TCRdb's table is partial and in-frame only. The table includes around 250,000 clones, about four fifths detected once. What was sequenced was PBMCs. Receptor source: a woman aged 60-75 years with lung cancer. Both conserved end residues are part of each CDR3. The order of the fields is D gene, V gene, J gene, CDR3 DNA, CDR3 protein. The D gene is left open where the match is weak.

>.|TRBV5-1|TRBJ2-5
TGCGCCAGCAGCGTCCGAGGGGAGACCCAGTACTTC
CASSVRGETQYF
>.|TRBV5-1|TRBJ1-3
TGCGCCAGCAGCTTGGGTTTTAGGACAGCCGGAAACACCATATATTTT
CASSLGFRTAGNTIYF
>TRBD1|TRBV24-1|TRBJ2-1
TGTGCCACCAGTGTTTCCGGGACAGGGGTCGACAATGAGCAGTTCTTC
CATSVSGTGVDNEQFF
>.|TRBV7-9|TRBJ1-6
TGTGCCAGCAGCTTAGCTCACACAGGGAATTCACCCCTCCACTTT
CASSLAHTGNSPLHF
>TRBD2|TRBV5-1|TRBJ2-5
TGCGCCAGCAGCTTTAGCGGGAGTGACGAGACCCAGTACTTC
CASSFSGSDETQYF
>.|TRBV3-1/TRBV3-2|TRBJ1-6
TGTGCCAGCAGCCCTGGGACTATCCTGTCACCCCTCCACTTT
CASSPGTILSPLHF
>.|TRBV7-8|TRBJ2-1
TGTGCCAGCAGCTTAGAAGGGGCTGAGCAGTTCTTC
CASSLEGAEQFF
>TRBD1|TRBV5-1|TRBJ1-4
TGCGCCAGCAGCTTGGGGGCCACAGGGGGCTTAGGTGAAAAACTGTTTTTT
CASSLGATGGLGEKLFF
>.|TRBV19|TRBJ1-5
TGTGCCAGTAGTAACCGACAGGTATATAGCAATCAGCCCCAGCATTTT
CASSNRQVYSNQPQHF
>TRBD2|TRBV5-1|TRBJ2-1
TGCGCCAGCAGCCGTAACACGGGACTAGCAGACAATGAGCAGTTCTTC
CASSRNTGLADNEQFF
>.|TRBV5-1|TRBJ1-1
TGCGCCAGCAGCCTGCAGGGTGCGGGCACTGAAGCTTTCTTT
CASSLQGAGTEAFF
>.|TRBV7-7|TRBJ2-5
TGTGCTAGCAGCGAAGGACAGTTGGGGTACCAAGAGACCCAGTACTTC
CASSEGQLGYQETQYF
>.|TRBV3-1/TRBV3-2|TRBJ2-2
TGTGCCAGCAGCCAATGGGGACGGTCCACCGGGGAGCTGTTTTTT
CASSQWGRSTGELFF
>TRBD1|TRBV6-5|TRBJ1-1
TGTGCCAGCAGGGAGCGACAGGGCGCTGAAGCTTTCTTT
CASRERQGAEAFF
>.|TRBV5-1|TRBJ2-7
TGCGCCAGCAGCTTGTTCCAGGGACCCTACGAGCAGTACTTC
CASSLFQGPYEQYF
>TRBD2|TRBV4-1|TRBJ2-3
TGCGCCAGCAGCCAAGACAGAGCGGGGGCCACAGATACGCAGTATTTT
CASSQDRAGATDTQYF
>TRBD1|TRBV6-4|TRBJ1-6
TGTGCCAGCAGCCGGGACAGGGGTAATTCACCCCTCCACTTT
CASSRDRGNSPLHF
>.|TRBV7-8|TRBJ1-2
TGTGCCAGCAGCATCAGTCTAGGCCTCGACTATGGCTACACCTTC
CASSISLGLDYGYTF